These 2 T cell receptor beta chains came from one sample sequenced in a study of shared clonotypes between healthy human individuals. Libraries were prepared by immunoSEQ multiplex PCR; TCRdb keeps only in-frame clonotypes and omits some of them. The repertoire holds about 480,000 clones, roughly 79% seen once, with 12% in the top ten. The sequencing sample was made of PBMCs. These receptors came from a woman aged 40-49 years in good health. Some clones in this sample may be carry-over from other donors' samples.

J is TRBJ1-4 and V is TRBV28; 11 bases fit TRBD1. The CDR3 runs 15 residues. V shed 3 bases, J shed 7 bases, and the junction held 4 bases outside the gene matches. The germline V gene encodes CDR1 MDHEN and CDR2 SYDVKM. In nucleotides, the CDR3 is TGTGCCAGCAGTTTCGGACAGGGGGCAGGTGAAAAACTGTTTTTT. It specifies CASSFGQGAGEKLFF.

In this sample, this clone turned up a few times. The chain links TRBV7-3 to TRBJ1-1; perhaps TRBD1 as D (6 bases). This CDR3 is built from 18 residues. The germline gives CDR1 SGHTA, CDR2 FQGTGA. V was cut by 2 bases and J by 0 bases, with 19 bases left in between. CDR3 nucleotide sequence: TGTGCCAGCAGCTTAGGGCTCGGTATGGGGGCCCTGAACACTGAAGCTTTCTTT. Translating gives CASSLGLGMGALNTEAFF.